The rows below give T cell receptor beta chains drawn from one sample of a study of CXCR3-negative and CXCR3-positive naive CD8 T cells. TCRdb reprocessed the 5' RACE reads, with one entry per CDR3 protein and no DNA. Here the sample table reports some 140,000 distinct CDR3 sequences. Sequencing was performed on naive CXCR3+ CD8+ T cells from blood. These receptors originate from a human donor in good health. Some clones in this sample may be carry-over from other donors' samples. CDR3s include the opening cysteine and the closing phenylalanine or tryptophan. Fields, in order: J gene, V gene, CDR3 protein.

TRBJ2-7 TRBV19 CASSIAGSSYEQYF
TRBJ1-1 TRBV19 CASSIVWSDGRFGTEAFF
TRBJ1-1 TRBV12-3/TRBV12-4 CASSLAGQGEAFF
TRBJ2-5 TRBV10-2 CASSDLGTQYF
TRBJ2-2 TRBV4-3 CASSPAGWTGVTGELFF
TRBJ2-1 TRBV7-9 CASSSSGSFYEQFF
TRBJ2-5 TRBV7-9 CASSPRGETQYF
TRBJ2-1 TRBV4-1 CASSQGGAGGSSYNEQFF
TRBJ2-7 TRBV5-1 CASRDRAHEQYF
TRBJ2-7 TRBV11-2 CASSRLESGTGGRGRLYEQYF
TRBJ2-1 TRBV13 CASSPNRGTRNEQFF
TRBJ2-7 TRBV27 CASSLDRGPYEQYF
TRBJ2-1 TRBV7-8 CASRPTSGGAYEQFF
TRBJ1-1 TRBV10-3 CAISEGTALNTEAFF
TRBJ1-6 TRBV7-9 CASSLGRVGDSPLHF
TRBJ2-6 TRBV20-1 CSARGGWTSSGANVLTF
TRBJ2-1 TRBV10-1 CASSEVVAGGPGNEQFF
TRBJ2-5 TRBV20-1 CSARSSSGAEETQYF
TRBJ2-3 TRBV15 CATSRDYGGLPTDTQYF
TRBJ2-2 TRBV19 CASSRISNTGELFF
TRBJ1-4 TRBV7-6 CASSLDVVARNVYEKLFF
TRBJ1-3 TRBV28 CASSPLGGMGGNTIYF